The source of this T cell receptor beta chain is a study of blood T cell repertoires in COVID-19. Clones were sequenced by immunoSEQ multiplex PCR, and TCRdb holds only the in-frame ones, with some missing. The profile shows 300,000 to 350,000 clones, approximately 85% of them singletons. The CDR3 has 15 amino acids. CDR1 is MNHEY and CDR2 is SVGEGT in the germline V gene. The ends lost 6 bases at V and 7 bases at J; junction bases unmatched: 9. The clonotype comes from a man in his thirties or forties who had recovered from COVID-19. The chain joins TRBV6-2 or TRBV6-3 to TRBJ2-2; TRBD1 aligns across 9 bases. Sequencing was performed on PBMCs or T cells enriched from blood (not recorded which). In DNA, the CDR3 is TGTGCCAGCAGCACCCGGGACAGGGAGCACGGGGAGCTGTTTTTT. As protein: CASSTRDREHGELFF.